The 30 T cell receptor beta chains below were found in one sample sequenced in a study of blood T cells in healthy people across ages. Next came a second PCR, run for about 7 to 11 cycles, which used a sample-barcoded 5' primer along with a J-beta primer mix. TCRdb ran MiXCR on the 5' RACE reads and lists one entry per CDR3 protein. Here the sample spans some 710,000 distinct CDR3 sequences, more than 35% being singletons. The specimen sequenced was blood. The receptor source for this set is a man aged 80 or over in good health.

This clonotype was found a few times. The chain combines TRBV20-1 with TRBJ2-2; 7 bases are shared with TRBD1. V lost 5 bases and J lost 7; bases outside the gene matches: 7. Looked up from germline, CDR1 is DFQATT and CDR2 is SNEGSKA (reference sequence). There are 13 residues in the CDR3. The CDR3 DNA follows: TGCAGTGCTCCCCGACAGGGTAGCGGGGAGCTGTTTTTT. It specifies CSAPRQGSGELFF.

The chain is built from TRBV20-1 and TRBJ2-3, with 9 bases aligning to TRBD2. V lost 0 bases, J lost 2 bases, and 3 bases stayed unmatched. The CDR3 has 15 amino acids. In germline, CDR1 is DFQATT, CDR2 SNEGSKA (reference sequence). CDR3 in amino acids: CSARDGTSPTDTQYF. CDR3 bases: TGCAGTGCTAGAGACGGGACTAGCCCCACAGATACGCAGTATTTT.

This clonotype was detected many times. In DNA form, the CDR3 reads TGTGCCAGCCAGGACGGGACAGGGAGGGGGTCCTACGAGCAGTACTTC. It specifies CASQDGTGRGSYEQYF. The V call is TRBV7-9, the J call TRBJ2-7; TRBD1 matches at 9 bases. Germline V CDR1 and CDR2: SEHNR, FQNEAQ (reference sequence). V lost 8 bases, J lost 1 base, and 12 bases stayed unmatched. The CDR3 contains 16 residues. Using reference TRBV7-9 and TRBJ2-7 for the parts outside the CDR3, the full variable domain is DTGVSQNPRHKITKRGQNVTFRCDPISEHNRLYWYRQTLGQGPEFLTYFQNEAQLEKSRLLSDRFSAERPKGSFSTLEIQRTEQGDSAMYLCASQDGTGRGSYEQYFGPGTRLTVT.

This clonotype was recorded only once. A much larger clone sits a single nucleotide away, making a read error possible. The CDR3 does not end in the conserved phenylalanine or tryptophan, so this is likely a read error. The CDR3 protein is CSVDQASYNEQFL. The CDR3 DNA is TGCAGCGTTGATCAGGCCTCCTACAATGAGCAGTTCCTC. The gene calls are TRBV29-1 and TRBJ2-1; D ambiguous. Germline values: CDR1 SQVTM, CDR2 ANQGSEA. The CDR3 is 13 amino acids. The V end was cut by 3 bases, the J end by 0 bases, with 6 bases between.

The chain is built from TRBV12-3 or TRBV12-4 and TRBJ1-1, with D perhaps matching TRBD1 (6 bases). V lost 6 bases to trimming and J lost 0 bases, with 23 bases between them. The CDR3 sequence is 18 residues long. CDR3 nucleotide sequence: TGTGCCAGCAGCGAATTACTCACAGGGCGACTTATGAACACTGAAGCTTTCTTT. It encodes CASSELLTGRLMNTEAFF.

V is TRBV7-7 and J is TRBJ2-3, with 7 positions matching TRBD1. The junction had 9 bases not matched to a gene; V was cut back by 5 bases and J by 4 bases. CDR1 is SSHAT and CDR2 is FNYEAQ in the germline V gene (reference sequence). This CDR3 region has 15 residues. The CDR3 region is CASSPITTGADTQYF. CDR3 coding DNA: TGTGCCAGCAGCCCGATTACTACAGGGGCAGATACGCAGTATTTT.

In its sample, this clonotype was seen a few times. The CDR3 sequence is CSATGQGDNGYTF. CDR3 DNA: TGCAGTGCTACAGGACAGGGGGATAATGGCTACACCTTC. The chain links TRBV20-1 to TRBJ1-2, with TRBD1 identical over 10 bases. Trimming cost V 4 bases and J 6 bases; bases outside gene matches: 5. The CDR3 covers 13 residues. The V gene's germline CDR1 is DFQATT and CDR2 SNEGSKA (reference sequence).

This chain connects TRBV29-1 to TRBJ1-2; D not certain. Germline V gives CDR1 SQVTM, CDR2 ANQGSEA. V lost 1 base and J lost 5, with 8 bases in between. CDR3 length: 12 residues. CDR3: CSVEGQNYGYTF. The CDR3 DNA sequence: TGCAGCGTTGAAGGGCAGAATTATGGCTACACCTTC.

The chain has TRBV4-3 and TRBJ2-1; a possible D gene is TRBD1 (6 bases). The length of the CDR3 is 16 residues. CDR1 LGHNA and CDR2 YSLEER come from the germline V gene. V was pared by 4 bases and J by 2 bases, with 15 bases between. The CDR3: CASSLQGTLTYNEQFF. In DNA, the CDR3 is TGCGCCAGCAGCCTCCAAGGGACACTAACCTACAATGAGCAGTTCTTC.

The chain has TRBV7-2 and TRBJ1-4; TRBD1 is a possible D gene (5 bases). Germline assignment: CDR1 SGHTA and CDR2 FQGNSA. CDR3 length: 15 residues. Trimming shortened V by 5 bases and J by 11 bases, and 21 bases separated the two germline ends. CDR3 coding DNA: TGTGCCAGCAGCCCATCGTCGGGGGACCAATTGAAACTGTTTTTT. It is translated as CASSPSSGDQLKLFF.

The chain carries TRBV5-5 and TRBJ2-7; D gene ambiguous. The CDR3 contains 13 residues. Trimming stripped 7 bases from V and 2 bases from J, with 13 bases between. Germline-derived CDR1 and CDR2 are SGHKS and YYEKEE (reference sequence). The CDR3 spells CASQLGPTYEQYF. The CDR3 bases are TGTGCCAGCCAGCTTGGCCCAACCTACGAGCAGTACTTC.

The J gene is TRBJ1-2, the V gene TRBV29-1; TRBD1 is a possible D gene (6 bases). CDR1 and CDR2 (germline): SQVTM, ANQGSEA. This CDR3 has 12 amino acids. V was shortened by 2 bases and J by 5 bases, with 9 bases between the two germline ends. CDR3 sequence (DNA): TGCAGCGTTGAAATCACAGGGTATGGCTACACCTTC. Protein product: CSVEITGYGYTF. The complete variable domain, with remaining parts taken from reference TRBV29-1 and TRBJ1-2, reads SAVISQKPSRDICQRGTSLTIQCQVDSQVTMMFWYRQQPGQSLTLIATANQGSEATYESGFVIDKFPISRPNLTFSTLTVSNMSPEDSSIYLCSVEITGYGYTFGSGTRLTVV.

This clonotype was seen ten or more times. A clone one base away is much larger, so this may be a read error. The chain has TRBV7-2 and TRBJ2-6, with D possibly matching TRBD1 (6 bases). The CDR3 loop spans 18 amino acids. Trimming left V 1 base short and J 0 bases short, with 13 bases between. Germline CDR1 reads SGHTA; CDR2 reads FQGNSA. CDR3 loop: CASSLGVAGASGANVLTF. In DNA, the CDR3 is TGTGCCAGCAGCTTAGGGGTGGCAGGGGCCTCTGGGGCCAACGTCCTGACTTTC.

This clonotype was recorded at least ten times. The V gene is TRBV20-1, the J gene TRBJ2-7; D remains ambiguous. V dropped 0 bases and J dropped 5 bases, with 14 bases sitting between them. This CDR3 has 14 amino acids. CDR1 is DFQATT and CDR2 is SNEGSKA in the germline V gene (reference sequence). The CDR3 DNA is TGCAGTGCTAGAGATGAGATCGTCCTTGACGAGCAGTACTTC. Its translation: CSARDEIVLDEQYF.

The chain couples TRBV24-1 to TRBJ2-4; D is unclear. The CDR3 covers 13 residues. The germline gives CDR1 KGHDR, CDR2 SFDVKD. V was clipped by 5 bases and J by 13 bases, with 17 bases between them. Here the CDR3 DNA reads TGTGCCACCAGTGCTTTCGGAAGAAATGAGCAGTACTTC. Translation: CATSAFGRNEQYF.

The gene calls are TRBV6-2 or TRBV6-3 and TRBJ2-1; TRBD2 agrees at 8 bases. With V trimmed by 6 bases and J by 7 bases, 11 bases remained unmatched. Germline assignment: CDR1 MNHEY and CDR2 SVGEGT. The CDR3 contains 15 residues. The CDR3 DNA follows: TGTGCCAGCAGCCCATCGGGACTAGTCTTGAATGAGCAGTTCTTC. It encodes CASSPSGLVLNEQFF.

The chain recombines TRBV20-1 with TRBJ2-2, with TRBD2 matching 11 bases. Germline V gene data show CDR1 as DFQATT and CDR2 as SNEGSKA (reference sequence). The trim removed 5 bases at V and 5 bases at J, leaving 4 bases unmatched. This CDR3 comprises 14 residues. The CDR3 is CSAGTSGQTGELFF. Written as DNA, the CDR3 is TGCAGTGCTGGGACTAGCGGACAAACCGGGGAGCTGTTTTTT.

About this clonotype itself: Just one base apart from a much larger clone, this may be a read error. The V call is TRBV29-1, the J call TRBJ2-3; TRBD1 is a possible D gene (5 bases). From germline, CDR1 is SQVTM and CDR2 ANQGSEA. The CDR3 runs 12 residues. V was trimmed by 8 bases and J by 4 bases, leaving 13 bases between them. The CDR3, as DNA: TGCAGCAGCCGACCGACAGCAGATACGCAGTATTTT. Translation gives CSSRPTADTQYF.

The chain recombines TRBV7-3 with TRBJ2-5; 7 nucleotides align to TRBD1. CDR1 is SGHTA, CDR2 FQGTGA, per germline. The ends lost 4 bases at V and 5 bases at J; junction bases unmatched: 7. The CDR3 is 14 amino acids. CDR3 protein: CASSSIGTAETQYF. The CDR3 bases are TGTGCCAGCAGCTCAATCGGGACAGCCGAGACCCAGTACTTC.

The CDR3 DNA sequence: TGTGCCAGCAGGGTAGCCTTCTACGAGCAGTACTTC. This encodes CASRVAFYEQYF. The gene calls are TRBV2 and TRBJ2-4; D is undetermined. TRBJ2-7 matches the DNA end more closely, so the J call is doubtful. Germline V gives CDR1 SNHLY, CDR2 FYNNEI. There are 12 residues in the CDR3.

The gene calls are TRBV6-5 and TRBJ2-5, with TRBD2 identical over 11 bases. CDR3 size: 16 residues. The V and J ends lost 6 bases and 0 bases, in that order; junction bases with no gene match: 6. Germline CDR1 is MNHEY and CDR2 is SVGAGI. CDR3 bases: TGTGCCAGCAGCAGGGGGACTAGCGGATACCAAGAGACCCAGTACTTC. Its translation: CASSRGTSGYQETQYF.

The chain has TRBV12-3 or TRBV12-4 and TRBJ1-3; D is possibly TRBD1 (6 bases). The CDR3 totals 15 residues. V was pared by 1 base and J by 3 bases, with 10 bases between. The CDR3 sequence: CASSLGQAFGNTIYF. The CDR3 coding sequence is TGTGCCAGCAGTTTAGGACAGGCATTTGGAAACACCATATATTTT.

This clonotype was detected ten times or more. The rearrangement joins TRBV6-2 or TRBV6-3 to TRBJ2-1; 12 bases line up with TRBD2. This CDR3 spans 19 amino acids. V trimming: 5 bases; J trimming: 7 bases; junction bases outside the gene matches: 18. Germline V CDR1 and CDR2: MNHEY, SVGEGT. The CDR3 region is CASSRKLAGGPLKGNEQFF. Written as DNA, the CDR3 is TGTGCCAGCAGTCGCAAGCTAGCGGGAGGGCCTCTTAAAGGGAATGAGCAGTTCTTC.

This clonotype was found a few times. The chain uses TRBV29-1 and TRBJ2-5; TRBD1 might be the D (5 bases). This CDR3 is 9 amino acids long. Trimming left V 7 bases short and J 5 bases short, with 5 bases between. The germline CDR1 and CDR2 sequences are SQVTM and ANQGSEA. The DNA for the CDR3 is TGCAGCGCAGGGGAGACCCAGTACTTC. Translating gives CSAGETQYF.

This clonotype turned up a few times. This chain uses TRBV6-5 with TRBJ2-1; 10 positions match TRBD1. J lost 8 bases, V lost 0 bases, and 7 bases had no gene match. CDR1 and CDR2 from the germline V gene are MNHEY and SVGAGI. The CDR3 sequence is 16 residues long. This CDR3 reads CASSYSVGTGAYEQFF. In nucleotides, the CDR3 is TGTGCCAGCAGTTACTCGGTGGGGACAGGGGCATATGAGCAGTTCTTC.

This chain connects TRBV5-6 to TRBJ2-1; maybe TRBD1 (6 bases). The V gene's germline CDR1 is SGHDT and CDR2 YYEEEE. The CDR3 has 16 amino acids. The ends were cut back, 0 bases at V and 4 bases at J, with 14 bases in the middle. CDR3 region: CASSLAMDSRYNEQFF. For the CDR3, the DNA is TGTGCCAGCAGCTTGGCCATGGACAGCCGGTACAATGAGCAGTTCTTC. The full variable domain, with the rest looked up from reference TRBV5-6 and TRBJ2-1, is DAGVTQSPTHLIKTRGQQVTLRCSPKSGHDTVSWYQQALGQGPQFIFQYYEEEERQRGNFPDRFSGHQFPNYSSELNVNALLLGDSALYLCASSLAMDSRYNEQFFGPGTRLTVL.

V is TRBV30 and J is TRBJ1-6; D unclear. The CDR3 is 13 residues long. V gave up 3 bases and J gave up 6 bases, with 9 bases separating them. The germline V gene encodes CDR1 GTSNPN and CDR2 SVGIG (reference sequence). In nucleotides, the CDR3 is TGTGCCTGGAGGTCTACAGTTAATTCACCCCTCCACTTT. Protein product: CAWRSTVNSPLHF.

This clonotype has more than one count but fewer than ten. The chain combines TRBV6-5 with TRBJ2-1, with 10 nucleotides matching TRBD1. Germline V lookup: CDR1 MNHEY, CDR2 SVGAGI. V was pared by 5 bases and J by 7 bases, with 5 bases of the junction left unmatched. The CDR3 has 14 residues. CDR3 nucleotide sequence: TGTGCCAGCAGTCGCGGGACAGGGGAAAATGAGCAGTTCTTC. It encodes CASSRGTGENEQFF.

The V call is TRBV5-1, the J call TRBJ2-7; possible D gene TRBD1, 6 bases. V was cut by 2 bases and J by 7 bases, with 19 bases left in between. The CDR3 sequence is 15 residues long. Germline CDR1 SGHRS, CDR2 YFSETQ. This CDR3 is CASSFTGTPSNEQYF. The CDR3 nucleotides read TGCGCCAGCAGCTTTACAGGGACCCCCAGCAATGAGCAGTACTTC.

This clonotype appeared a single time. This rearrangement joins TRBV6-4 to TRBJ2-1, with TRBD2 matching over 11 bases. The ends lost 3 bases at V and 11 bases at J; junction bases unmatched: 9. CDR3 length: 15 residues. The V gene's germline CDR1 is MRHNA and CDR2 SNTAGT. CDR3 amino acids: CASSEYGTSGWQQFF. In DNA, the CDR3 is TGTGCCAGCAGTGAGTACGGGACTAGCGGCTGGCAGCAGTTCTTC.